This T cell receptor beta chain was sequenced for a study of cytomegalovirus exposure and HLA in healthy donors. Across the whole study: Researchers found that roughly 77% of about 400 genotyped donors fell within the Caucasian-associated ancestry cluster. Notes on the study in general: Later analysis reportedly placed an Asian-associated ancestry cluster below the approximately 650-donor mean in N-insertions. Per a later analysis, HLA-associated TCR beta chains showed more clonal expansion than other, equally common TCR beta chains.

Trimming cost V 6 bases and J 3 bases, with 16 bases left between them. The V gene's germline CDR1 is MNHEY and CDR2 SMNVEV (reference sequence). The length of the CDR3 is 15 residues. With 60 Vbeta and 13 Jbeta primers, the PCR was carried out. The data were produced by immunoSEQ multiplex PCR, yet TCRdb's version contains in-frame clones alone and is incomplete. The data hold about 200,000 clones, with approximately 79% observed a single time. Sampled while nominally healthy, donors likely had unrecorded immune exposures. As for this clone: The antigen remains undetermined.

The TCR comes from a male donor in good health and CMV-seronegative. J is TRBJ2-3 and V is TRBV27, with D possibly being TRBD2 (5 bases). The sequenced sample consisted of PBMCs. Here the CDR3 reads CASRQLDPGTDTQYF. The CDR3 nucleotides are TGTGCCAGCAGGCAACTAGATCCGGGGACAGATACGCAGTATTTT.